This T cell receptor (beta chain) originates from a study of T cell repertoires in cytomegalovirus infection. Background on the study: Matching HLA type and CMV infection were both indicated by public TCR beta signatures. Study-level points and caveats: CMV-specific TCR beta clonotypes restricted by HLA-C were the ones dominating the ex vivo response.

There are many counts of this clonotype. The antigen remains undetermined. A single record per CDR3 protein comes from TCRdb applying MiXCR to the reads. The sample contains approximately 120,000 distinct CDR3 sequences, around 30% of which appear only once. The germline V and J ends were trimmed by 0 bases and 1 base, with 7 bases remaining between them. The CDR3 spans 15 residues. CDR1 and CDR2 (germline): LNHNV, YYDKDF (reference sequence). This sample comprised CD8+ T cells from cultured PBMCs, obtained from culture after CMV antigen stimulation. The J gene is TRBJ1-5, the V gene TRBV15; D gene uncertain. The receptor was derived from a human donor in good health (CMV status not recorded). Some clones in this sample may be carry-over from other donors' samples. CDR3 coding DNA: TGTGCCACCAGCAGAGATTTTCCCAGCAATCAGCCCCAGCATTTT. Translated: CATSRDFPSNQPQHF.